The clone carrying this T cell receptor beta chain came up a few times. For the second PCR, which ran for about 6 to 11 cycles, a sample-barcoded 5' primer and a J-beta primer mix were used. Each CDR3 protein gets one entry after TCRdb re-called the 5' RACE reads with MiXCR. The data show about 590,000 distinct CDR3 sequences, about 30% seen once. CDR1 and CDR2 from the germline V gene are SGHVS and FQNEAQ. The CDR3 has 17 amino acids. Trimming at V came to 2 bases and at J to 4 bases, leaving 7 bases not matched to a gene. The data originate from a study of blood T cells in healthy people across ages. Per sample, no less than 6 micrograms of total RNA were extracted.

The receptor was isolated from a woman at least 80 years old in good health. Source material: blood. V usage is TRBV7-8 and J usage is TRBJ2-6; 8 positions agree with TRBD2. The CDR3 nucleotides are TGTGCCAGCAGCTTAAGGCGGGGGGCCACGGGGGCCAACGTCCTGACTTTC. Translated: CASSLRRGATGANVLTF.